Following are 21 T cell receptor beta chains from one sample sequenced in a study of metastatic and nonmetastatic thyroid tumors. TCRdb reassembled clones from the PCR reads with MiXCR. The data show under 35,000 clones, under 40% seen once. Among the patients, none had received any treatment before thyroid surgery. The sample taken for sequencing was tumor tissue. The receptors stem from a female donor with papillary thyroid cancer or a benign thyroid nodule (not recorded which). Some clones in this sample may be carry-over from other donors' samples.

This clone was recorded only once. A much larger clone lies one base from this, so it may be a read error. This chain links TRBV6-2 or TRBV6-3 with TRBJ2-6; D is possibly TRBD2 (7 bases). This CDR3 has 19 amino acids. CDR1 is MNHEY, CDR2 SVGEGT, per germline. V was pared by 5 bases and J by 1 base, with 21 bases between. The CDR3: CASSLPGGQPRSGANVLTF. The CDR3 coding sequence is TGTGCCAGCAGTCTTCCGGGGGGACAACCCCGGTCTGGGGCCAACGTCCTGACTTTC.

The chain's CDR3 is CASSLRDPGNTIYF. The CDR3 bases are TGTGCCAGTAGTCTCAGGGACCCTGGAAACACCATATATTTT. The V call is TRBV19, the J call TRBJ1-3, with a possible D match to TRBD1 (5 bases). The V end lost 5 bases, the J end lost 2 bases, and 10 bases lay between the germline ends. There are 14 residues in the CDR3. Germline V gene sequence: CDR1 LNHDA, CDR2 SQIVND (reference sequence).

This clone was recorded many times. This chain joins TRBV28 and TRBJ1-5; TRBD1 is a possible D gene (5 bases). The CDR3 runs to 15 residues. Germline lookup yields CDR1 MDHEN and CDR2 SYDVKM. Deletions cut 5 bases from V and 4 bases from J, with 15 bases between. The CDR3 here is CASSPRDDINQPQHF. CDR3 DNA: TGTGCCAGCAGTCCCAGGGATGATATTAATCAGCCCCAGCATTTT.

The table lists this clone with a few counts. The genes are TRBV15 and TRBJ1-6; D is ambiguous. The CDR3 has 15 amino acids. V was shortened by 5 bases and J by 5 bases, with 13 bases between the two germline ends. The germline CDR1 and CDR2 sequences are LNHNV and YYDKDF (reference sequence). In nucleotides, the CDR3 is TGTGCCACCAGCGTACGGACGGCTGATAATTCACCCCTCCACTTT. This gives the protein CATSVRTADNSPLHF.

The table lists this clone with a few counts. J is TRBJ1-2 and V is TRBV28; D unclear. The germline gives CDR1 MDHEN, CDR2 SYDVKM. Trimming shortened V by 8 bases and J by 4 bases, and 14 bases separated the two germline ends. CDR3 length: 13 residues. CDR3 region: CASASGGRYGYTF. CDR3 DNA: TGTGCCAGCGCAAGTGGAGGGCGCTATGGCTACACCTTC.

The chain joins TRBV19 to TRBJ1-2, with a weak D call TRBD1 (5 bases). This CDR3 region has 16 residues. The ends were cut back, 0 bases at V and 3 bases at J, with 14 bases in the middle. The germline CDR1 and CDR2 sequences are LNHDA and SQIVND (reference sequence). For the CDR3, the DNA is TGTGCCAGTAGTATAGATTACGACAGCACCTACTATGGCTACACCTTC. Translating it yields CASSIDYDSTYYGYTF.

The chain employs TRBV7-3 and TRBJ2-1, with D possibly matching TRBD2 (6 bases). This CDR3 spans 15 amino acids. CDR1 and CDR2 (germline): SGHTA, FQGTGA. V lost 5 bases to trimming and J lost 13 bases, with 24 bases between them. The CDR3 reads CASSPRDSPTARQFF. In DNA, the CDR3 is TGTGCCAGCAGCCCCCGGGACTCACCTACTGCCCGACAGTTCTTC.

The sample holds a few counts of this clone. The chain carries TRBV5-1 and TRBJ2-7, with unresolved D. There are 13 residues in the CDR3. Germline CDR1 and CDR2: SGHRS and YFSETQ. The V and J ends lost 0 bases and 5 bases respectively, with 9 bases between them. The CDR3 coding sequence is TGCGCCAGCAGCTTGGTCTATCCTGACGAGCAGTACTTC. Its protein is CASSLVYPDEQYF.

There are a few counts of this clone. The J gene is TRBJ2-5, the V gene TRBV6-6; D possibly matches TRBD1 or TRBD2 (5 bases each). The CDR3 runs to 15 residues. V was trimmed by 7 bases and J by 5 bases, leaving 20 bases between them. The germline V gene has CDR1 MNHNY and CDR2 SVGAGI (reference sequence). The CDR3 spells CASITDGASPETQYF. The CDR3 nucleotides are TGTGCCAGCATTACTGACGGGGCCAGCCCGGAGACCCAGTACTTC.

This chain joins TRBV7-8 and TRBJ2-7; TRBD1 matches 8 bases. J lost 3 bases, V lost 1 base, and 5 bases had no gene match. The CDR3 is made up of 15 amino acids. Germline values: CDR1 SGHVS, CDR2 FQNEAQ. The CDR3 region is CASSLGTGRSYEQYF. The CDR3 DNA reads as TGTGCCAGCAGCTTAGGGACAGGGCGAAGCTACGAGCAGTACTTC.

DNA of the CDR3: TGTGCCAGCAGTCCTGGACTAGCGGGCGAGCAGTACTTC. Residues: CASSPGLAGEQYF. This chain uses TRBV6-2 or TRBV6-3 with TRBJ2-7; TRBD2 aligns across 11 bases. Germline loops: CDR1 MNHEY, CDR2 SVGEGT. Unmatched junction bases numbered 3, after V lost 5 bases and J lost 6 bases. There are 13 residues in the CDR3.

The chain couples TRBV2 to TRBJ2-2, with D possibly being TRBD2 (6 bases). The CDR3 loop spans 14 amino acids. The germline gives CDR1 SNHLY, CDR2 FYNNEI. V was pared by 1 base and J by 7 bases, with 10 bases between. The CDR3 loop is CASSEVGGIGELFF. Written as DNA, the CDR3 is TGTGCCAGCAGTGAAGTTGGAGGGATCGGGGAGCTGTTTTTT.

The chain has TRBV2 and TRBJ2-2; 10 bases match TRBD2. The CDR3 is 17 residues long. J lost 0 bases, V lost 2 bases, and 3 bases had no gene match. CDR1 and CDR2 (germline): SNHLY, FYNNEI. CDR3 protein: CASSEPSGGANTGELFF. The CDR3 region has the DNA TGTGCCAGCAGTGAACCTAGCGGGGGAGCGAACACCGGGGAGCTGTTTTTT.

This clone was recorded once. The chain joins TRBV5-5 to TRBJ2-3; no reliable D call. V shed 4 bases and J shed 4 bases, with 10 bases lying between them. The germline V gene has CDR1 SGHKS and CDR2 YYEKEE (reference sequence). The CDR3 totals 13 residues. The CDR3 DNA is TGTGCCAGCAGCAAAATCTATGCAGATACGCAGTATTTT. The encoded protein is CASSKIYADTQYF.

This clone has a handful of counts. This rearrangement joins TRBV6-1 to TRBJ1-3; D remains ambiguous. Trimming removed 5 bases from V and 7 bases from J, with 15 bases in between. The germline V gene has CDR1 MNHNS and CDR2 SASEGT. This CDR3 is built from 14 residues. The CDR3 loop reads CASSPTALGNTIYF. DNA for the CDR3: TGTGCCAGCAGTCCTACGGCGTTGGGGAACACCATATATTTT.

The rearrangement links TRBV18 to TRBJ1-3; TRBD1 agrees at 8 bases. CDR3 length: 17 amino acids. V lost 1 base and J lost 2; bases outside the gene matches: 7. CDR1 and CDR2 (germline): KGHSH, LQKENI. CDR3 region: CASSPQGQAITGNTIYF. The CDR3 DNA is TGTGCCAGCTCACCACAGGGACAGGCCATTACTGGAAACACCATATATTTT.

The chain carries TRBV9 and TRBJ1-3, with a tentative D call TRBD1 (5 bases). The germline V gene encodes CDR1 SGDLS and CDR2 YYNGEE. The CDR3 totals 15 residues. V gave up 1 base and J gave up 8 bases, with 16 bases separating them. For the CDR3, the DNA is TGTGCCAGCAGCGTACAGGGCTTTCTGACGGACACCATATATTTT. As protein: CASSVQGFLTDTIYF.

The rearrangement uses TRBV20-1 and TRBJ2-1; the match to TRBD2 covers 10 bases. Trimming cost V 6 bases and J 6 bases; bases outside gene matches: 2. Germline V lookup: CDR1 DFQATT, CDR2 SNEGSKA (reference sequence). This CDR3 is built from 12 residues. The CDR3 coding sequence is TGCAGTGCCCAGCGGGGGGGCAATGAGCAGTTCTTC. It is translated as CSAQRGGNEQFF.

A few counts support this clone. The rearrangement joins TRBV27 to TRBJ2-7; TRBD1 or TRBD2 may be the D gene (5 bases each). Between the trimmed V and J ends, which lost 1 base and 4 bases, there was a span of 11 bases. Germline values: CDR1 MNHEY, CDR2 SMNVEV (reference sequence). This CDR3 contains 14 residues. The CDR3: CASSLFGTGYEQYF. In nucleotides, the CDR3 is TGTGCCAGCAGTTTATTCGGGACGGGTTACGAGCAGTACTTC.

V gene TRBV6-2 or TRBV6-3 combines with J gene TRBJ2-3, with D perhaps TRBD2 (5 bases). Trimming cost V 2 bases and J 5 bases, with 17 bases left between them. Germline V gene data show CDR1 as MNHEY and CDR2 as SVGEGT. The CDR3 length is 16 residues. CDR3 DNA sequence: TGTGCCAGCAGTTACCGGCCACAAAGAGGGTTAGATACGCAGTATTTT. Its translation: CASSYRPQRGLDTQYF.

This clone rates as medium-sized. V and J are TRBV5-1 and TRBJ2-7; tentatively, D is TRBD1 (6 bases). The CDR3 extends over 14 amino acids. Germline CDR1 and CDR2: SGHRS and YFSETQ. V was pared by 1 base and J by 5 bases, with 13 bases between. The CDR3 coding sequence is TGCGCCAGCAGCTTGTGGCAGGGGCACGACGAGCAGTACTTC. Protein sequence: CASSLWQGHDEQYF.